The 6 T cell receptor beta chains below all came from one sample that was sequenced in a study of shared clonotypes between healthy human individuals. Profiled with immunoSEQ multiplex PCR; TCRdb holds only in-frame clones, not every one. The repertoire holds some 450,000 clones, with more than 70% as singletons. The sequencing input was PBMCs. The receptors come from a woman aged 35 to 49 in good health. Some clones in this sample may be carry-over from other donors' samples.

V usage is TRBV5-8 and J usage is TRBJ1-5, with 9 bases that match TRBD1. CDR3 length: 14 amino acids. Germline V gene data show CDR1 as SGHTS and CDR2 as YDEGEE. The V and J ends lost 3 bases and 4 bases, in that order; junction bases with no gene match: 2. CDR3 sequence (DNA): TGTGCCAGCAGCTCGACAGGGGGAAATCAGCCCCAGCATTTT. Translating it yields CASSSTGGNQPQHF.

V and J are TRBV7-9 and TRBJ2-5; D is ambiguous. Germline V gives CDR1 SEHNR, CDR2 FQNEAQ (reference sequence). The CDR3 extends over 14 amino acids. V lost 6 bases to trimming and J lost 2 bases, with 13 bases between them. CDR3 sequence: CASRLTGVQETQYF. The CDR3 bases are TGTGCCAGCAGGCTGACTGGGGTTCAAGAGACCCAGTACTTC.

This clone was observed at least ten times. Other DNA sequences in this specimen translate into the identical CDR3. The chain uses TRBV29-1 and TRBJ1-1; D might be TRBD1 (5 bases). Trimming pared 6 bases from V and 0 bases from J, leaving 11 bases between. Looked up from germline, CDR1 is SQVTM and CDR2 is ANQGSEA. The CDR3 contains 13 residues. CDR3 DNA: TGCAGCGTGTTCTCACAGGTGAACACTGAAGCTTTCTTT. Amino acid sequence: CSVFSQVNTEAFF.

The chain carries TRBV9 and TRBJ2-1; TRBD1 is a possible D gene (6 bases). Trimming pared 4 bases from V and 0 bases from J, leaving 11 bases between. Per the germline V gene, CDR1 is SGDLS and CDR2 is YYNGEE. This CDR3 has 15 amino acids. CDR3 nucleotide sequence: TGTGCCAGCAGCCCCCGGGACACCTCCTACAATGAGCAGTTCTTC. Its protein is CASSPRDTSYNEQFF.

Remarks on this clone: A far larger clone is one nucleotide away, so this likely arose from a read error. CDR3 region: CVSRGTATGDPTEAFF. Here the CDR3 DNA reads TGCGTCAGCAGGGGGACTGCGACAGGGGATCCCACTGAAGCTTTCTTT. V and J are TRBV5-1 and TRBJ1-1; TRBD1 agrees at 8 bases. The CDR3 is made up of 16 amino acids. Germline V CDR1 and CDR2: SGHRS, YFSETQ.

About this clone: This is likely an artifact of a read error, given a far larger clone one base away. The CDR3 is CASSPGGGSGTDTQYF. The DNA of the CDR3 is TGCGCCAGCAGCCCCGGGGGTGGGAGCGGCACAGATACGCAGTATTTT. The V call is TRBV5-1, the J call TRBJ2-3, with D perhaps matching TRBD2 (6 bases). The CDR3 is made up of 16 amino acids. Looked up from germline, CDR1 is SGHRS and CDR2 is YFSETQ. The V gene lost 4 bases and the J gene lost 1 base, with 16 bases spanning the gap.